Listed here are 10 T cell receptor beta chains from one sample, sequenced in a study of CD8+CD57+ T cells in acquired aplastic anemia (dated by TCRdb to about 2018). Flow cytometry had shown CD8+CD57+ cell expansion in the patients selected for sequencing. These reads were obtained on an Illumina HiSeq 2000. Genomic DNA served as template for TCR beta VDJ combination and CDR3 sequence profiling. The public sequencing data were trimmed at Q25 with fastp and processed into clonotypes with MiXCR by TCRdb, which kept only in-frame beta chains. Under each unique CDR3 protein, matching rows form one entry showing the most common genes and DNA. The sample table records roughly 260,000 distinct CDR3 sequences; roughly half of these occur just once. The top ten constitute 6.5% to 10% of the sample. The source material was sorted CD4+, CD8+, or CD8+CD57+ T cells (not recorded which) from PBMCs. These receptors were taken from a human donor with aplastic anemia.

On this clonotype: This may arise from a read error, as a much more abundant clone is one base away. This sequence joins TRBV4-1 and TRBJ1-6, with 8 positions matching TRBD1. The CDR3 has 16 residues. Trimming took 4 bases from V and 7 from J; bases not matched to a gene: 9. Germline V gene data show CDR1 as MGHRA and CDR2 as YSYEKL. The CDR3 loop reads CASSRGAGTGNSPLHF. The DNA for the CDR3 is TGCGCCAGCAGCCGAGGTGCCGGGACAGGAAATTCACCCCTCCACTTT.

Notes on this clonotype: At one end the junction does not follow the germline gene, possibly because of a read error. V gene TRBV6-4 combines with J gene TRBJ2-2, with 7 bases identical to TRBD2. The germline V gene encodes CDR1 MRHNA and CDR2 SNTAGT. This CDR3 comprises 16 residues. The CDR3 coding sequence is TGTGCCGGCAGGGCTCTGGCGGGGGACCCCACCGGGGAGCTGTTTTTT. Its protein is CAGRALAGDPTGELFF.

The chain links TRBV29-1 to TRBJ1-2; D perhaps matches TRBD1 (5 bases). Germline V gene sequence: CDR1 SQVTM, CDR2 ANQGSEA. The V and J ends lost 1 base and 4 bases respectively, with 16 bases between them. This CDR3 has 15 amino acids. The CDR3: CSVEARQGPFYGYTF. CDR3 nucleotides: TGCAGCGTTGAAGCGAGGCAGGGACCCTTCTATGGCTACACCTTC.

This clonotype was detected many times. The CDR3: CASSFRERNQPQHF. CDR3 DNA sequence: TGTGCCAGCAGTTTCAGGGAGCGCAATCAGCCCCAGCATTTT. The rearrangement joins TRBV12-3 or TRBV12-4 to TRBJ1-5, with D possibly TRBD1 on 5 matching bases. V shed 3 bases and J shed 2 bases, with 8 bases lying between them. The CDR3 has 14 residues.

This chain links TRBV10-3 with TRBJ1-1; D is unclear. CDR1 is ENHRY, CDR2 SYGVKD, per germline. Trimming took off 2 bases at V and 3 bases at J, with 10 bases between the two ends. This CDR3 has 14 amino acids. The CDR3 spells CAISEKGRYTEAFF. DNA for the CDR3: TGTGCCATCAGTGAGAAGGGTCGGTACACTGAAGCTTTCTTT.

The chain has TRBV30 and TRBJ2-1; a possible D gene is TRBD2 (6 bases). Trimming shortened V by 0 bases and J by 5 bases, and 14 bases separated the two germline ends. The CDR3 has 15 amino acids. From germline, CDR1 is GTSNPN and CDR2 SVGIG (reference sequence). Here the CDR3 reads CAWSVLADRHNEQFF. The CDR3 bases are TGTGCCTGGAGTGTATTAGCGGACCGACACAATGAGCAGTTCTTC. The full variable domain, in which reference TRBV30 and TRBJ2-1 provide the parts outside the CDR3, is SQTIHQWPATLVQPVGSPLSLECTVEGTSNPNLYWYRQAAGRGLQLLFYSVGIGQISSEVPQNLSASRPQDRQFILSSKKLLLSDSGFYLCAWSVLADRHNEQFFGPGTRLTVL.

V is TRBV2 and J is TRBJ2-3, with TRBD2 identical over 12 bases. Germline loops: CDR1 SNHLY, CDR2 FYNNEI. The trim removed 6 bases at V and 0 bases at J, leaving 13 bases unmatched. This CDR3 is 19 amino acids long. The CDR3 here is CASRKGGLAGFTSTDTQYF. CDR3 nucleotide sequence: TGTGCCAGCAGGAAGGGAGGACTAGCGGGGTTTACTAGCACAGATACGCAGTATTTT.

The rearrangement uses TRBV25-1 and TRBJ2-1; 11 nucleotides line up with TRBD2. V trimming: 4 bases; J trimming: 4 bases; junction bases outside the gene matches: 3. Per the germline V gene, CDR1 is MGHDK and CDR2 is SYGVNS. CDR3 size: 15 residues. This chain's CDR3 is CASSVPSGGYNEQFF. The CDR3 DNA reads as TGTGCCAGCAGTGTTCCTAGCGGGGGGTACAATGAGCAGTTCTTC.

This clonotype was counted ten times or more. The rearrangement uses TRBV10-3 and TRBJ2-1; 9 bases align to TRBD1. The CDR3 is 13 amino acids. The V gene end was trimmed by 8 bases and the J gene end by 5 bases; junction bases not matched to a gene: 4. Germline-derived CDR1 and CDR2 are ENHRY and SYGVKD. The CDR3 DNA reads TGTGCCATCCTGAGACAGGGGGACAATGAGCAGTTCTTC. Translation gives CAILRQGDNEQFF.

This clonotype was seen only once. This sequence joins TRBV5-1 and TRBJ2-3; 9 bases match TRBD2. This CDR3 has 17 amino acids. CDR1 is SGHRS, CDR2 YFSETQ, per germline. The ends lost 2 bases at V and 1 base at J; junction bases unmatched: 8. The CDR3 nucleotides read TGCGCCAGCAGCTTAGCCAGGACTAGCGACCGCACAGATACGCAGTATTTT. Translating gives CASSLARTSDRTDTQYF.